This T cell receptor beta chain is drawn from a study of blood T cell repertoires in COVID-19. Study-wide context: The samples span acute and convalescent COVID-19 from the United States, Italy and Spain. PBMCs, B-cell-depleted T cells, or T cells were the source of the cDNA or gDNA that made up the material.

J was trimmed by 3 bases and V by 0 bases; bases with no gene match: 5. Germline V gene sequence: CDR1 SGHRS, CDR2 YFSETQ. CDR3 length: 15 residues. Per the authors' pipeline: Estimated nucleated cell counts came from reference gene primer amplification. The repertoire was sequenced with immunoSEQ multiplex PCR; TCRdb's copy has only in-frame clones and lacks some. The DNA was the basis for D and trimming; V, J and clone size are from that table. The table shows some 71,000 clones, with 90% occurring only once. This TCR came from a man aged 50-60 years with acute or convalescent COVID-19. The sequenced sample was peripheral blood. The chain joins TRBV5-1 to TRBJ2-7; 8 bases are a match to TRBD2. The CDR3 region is CASSLEGTSLYEQYF. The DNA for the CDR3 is TGCGCCAGCAGCTTGGAGGGGACTAGTCTCTACGAGCAGTACTTC.